The 14 T cell receptor beta chains listed next were all sequenced from one sample in a study of blood T cell repertoires in COVID-19. The assay was immunoSEQ multiplex PCR, and TCRdb's table has in-frame clones only and misses some. The sample yields 260,000 or so clones, 70% to 90% seen once. Sequencing was performed on peripheral blood. The source is a man between 18 and 29 years old with active or convalescent COVID-19.

This clone has a count of ten or more. The CDR3 bases are TGTGCCAGCAGCCGCAACAGGGGAGATACGCAGTATTTT. Translating gives CASSRNRGDTQYF. The chain couples TRBV7-9 to TRBJ2-3; 7 nucleotides line up with TRBD1. Unmatched junction bases numbered 4, after V lost 5 bases and J lost 5 bases. The CDR3 is made up of 13 amino acids. From germline, CDR1 is SEHNR and CDR2 FQNEAQ (reference sequence).

The chain couples TRBV7-9 to TRBJ2-7; TRBD1 matches at 7 bases. The CDR3 runs to 13 residues. Germline CDR1 reads SEHNR; CDR2 reads FQNEAQ (reference sequence). The V segment lost 5 bases and the J segment 0 bases; nucleotides outside the gene matches: 1. For the CDR3, the DNA is TGTGCCAGCAGCGGGACAGACTCCTACGAGCAGTACTTC. It encodes CASSGTDSYEQYF.

The chain couples TRBV5-1 to TRBJ2-1; 10 bases line up with TRBD1. CDR1 SGHRS and CDR2 YFSETQ come from the germline V gene. The CDR3 runs 15 residues. The V and J ends lost 5 bases and 8 bases, in that order; junction bases with no gene match: 10. The CDR3 DNA is TGCGCCAGCAGTTCACCGGGACAGGGGAACTATGAGCAGTTCTTC. Translating it yields CASSSPGQGNYEQFF.

In DNA, the CDR3 is TGTGCCAGCAGTGGGGGGACTAGGTCCGAGTCCCAGTACTTC. It codes for CASSGGTRSESQYF. The chain links TRBV2 to TRBJ2-5; 8 bases align to TRBD2. After removal of 4 bases from V and 9 bases from J, the junction contained 10 bases not matched to a gene. The CDR3 is 14 amino acids. Germline V gene data show CDR1 as SNHLY and CDR2 as FYNNEI.

The gene calls are TRBV19 and TRBJ2-1; 11 bases align to TRBD2. CDR3 length: 15 amino acids. The V gene's germline CDR1 is LNHDA and CDR2 SQIVND (reference sequence). J lost 6 bases, V lost 1 base, and 2 bases had no gene match. DNA of the CDR3: TGTGCCAGTAGTATAGGTAGCGGGGGGGTCAATGAGCAGTTCTTC. Translated: CASSIGSGGVNEQFF.

This clone was recorded once. V gene TRBV11-2 combines with J gene TRBJ2-1; perhaps TRBD2 as D (6 bases). The CDR3 extends over 15 amino acids. The V end was cut by 7 bases, the J end by 4 bases, with 17 bases between. The germline CDR1 and CDR2 sequences are SGHAT and FQNNGV. The CDR3 protein is CASNPLAGLYNEQFF. The CDR3 DNA sequence: TGTGCCAGCAACCCCCTGGCGGGACTGTACAATGAGCAGTTCTTC.

CDR3 nucleotide sequence: TGCGCCAGCAGTCAGACTATCCCCTTAAATGAAAAACTGTTTTTT. Encoded protein: CASSQTIPLNEKLFF. The J gene is TRBJ1-4, the V gene TRBV23-1; D is unclear. TRBV23-1 is labeled an ORF, and its function is uncertain. The germline V and J ends were trimmed by 3 bases and 5 bases, with 13 bases remaining between them. CDR3 length: 15 amino acids.

This chain links TRBV6-1 with TRBJ1-3, with 8 bases that match TRBD1. From germline, CDR1 is MNHNS and CDR2 SASEGT. The CDR3 spans 15 residues. J gave up 4 bases and V 1 base, and 3 bases lay outside the gene matches. The CDR3 region is CASSEEQGGGNTIYF. For the CDR3, the DNA is TGTGCCAGCAGTGAAGAACAGGGGGGAGGAAACACCATATATTTT.

This chain links TRBV29-1 with TRBJ2-2; 8 positions match TRBD2. With V trimmed by 2 bases and J by 5 bases, 19 bases remained unmatched. This CDR3 region has 19 residues. From germline, CDR1 is SQVTM and CDR2 ANQGSEA. Here the CDR3 reads CSVELGIGRGPRGTGELFF. CDR3 DNA sequence: TGCAGCGTTGAATTGGGGATCGGGAGGGGCCCCCGGGGTACCGGGGAGCTGTTTTTT.

This clone was counted only a few times. This rearrangement joins TRBV9 to TRBJ2-1; 7 nucleotides match TRBD1. V was pared by 3 bases and J by 7 bases, with 7 bases of the junction left unmatched. Germline values: CDR1 SGDLS, CDR2 YYNGEE. This CDR3 has 14 residues. This CDR3 is CASSDTGTENEQFF. Here the CDR3 DNA reads TGTGCCAGCAGCGATACTGGGACAGAGAATGAGCAGTTCTTC.

V usage is TRBV3-1 (or the pseudogene TRBV3-2) and J usage is TRBJ2-5; D remains unclear. The CDR3 contains 13 residues. V was shortened by 8 bases and J by 1 base, with 11 bases between the two germline ends. CDR1 and CDR2 from the germline V gene are LGHDT and YNNKEL (reference sequence). Here the CDR3 reads CASLMTGQETQYF. The CDR3 DNA reads as TGTGCCAGCCTGATGACGGGCCAAGAGACCCAGTACTTC.

The chain is built from TRBV6-5 and TRBJ2-7, with 10 bases that match TRBD1. This CDR3 contains 15 residues. The V gene's germline CDR1 is MNHEY and CDR2 SVGAGI. Unmatched junction bases numbered 8, after V lost 7 bases and J lost 2 bases. CDR3 coding DNA: TGTGCCAGCACCATTGGACAGGGGGGGACCTACGAGCAGTACTTC. It yields the protein CASTIGQGGTYEQYF.

The V and J genes are TRBV5-4 and TRBJ1-2; 7 positions agree with TRBD1. The CDR3 has 15 amino acids. J was trimmed by 8 bases and V by 0 bases; bases with no gene match: 10. In germline, CDR1 is SGHNT, CDR2 YYREEE (reference sequence). The CDR3 region is CASSLGGDRWGGYTF. In DNA form, the CDR3 reads TGTGCCAGCAGCTTGGGAGGGGACAGATGGGGAGGCTACACCTTC.

The rearrangement uses TRBV24-1 and TRBJ2-2; D is ambiguous. The germline V gene encodes CDR1 KGHDR and CDR2 SFDVKD. The CDR3 has 13 residues. The ends were cut back, 6 bases at V and 1 base at J, with 5 bases in the middle. CDR3 in amino acids: CATSRQNTGELFF. In DNA form, the CDR3 reads TGTGCCACCAGTCGACAGAACACCGGGGAGCTGTTTTTT.